This entry lists 32 T cell receptor beta chains sequenced from one sample in a study of blood T cell repertoires in COVID-19. Here immunoSEQ multiplex PCR was the method, and the copy in TCRdb shows in-frame clones only, minus some. The table has around 150,000 clones, approximately 82% seen once. Sequenced: peripheral blood. These receptors came from a woman older than 75 with acute or convalescent COVID-19.

CDR3 bases: TGTGCCTGGAGTGTACGAGGGGGGACAGGGAATTCACCCCTCCACTTT. It yields the protein CAWSVRGGTGNSPLHF. The rearrangement uses TRBV30 and TRBJ1-6; 9 nucleotides agree with TRBD1. The CDR3 is 16 amino acids. J lost 7 bases, V lost 0 bases, and 7 bases had no gene match. CDR1 is GTSNPN, CDR2 SVGIG, per germline (reference sequence).

This clone was seen ten or more times. The genes are TRBV2 and TRBJ2-7; 7 bases line up with TRBD2. Looked up from germline, CDR1 is SNHLY and CDR2 is FYNNEI. CDR3 size: 14 residues. V was clipped by 4 bases and J by 2 bases; unmatched bases: 5. The CDR3 sequence: CASSVAAGTYEQYF. In DNA, the CDR3 is TGTGCCAGCAGTGTAGCAGCGGGAACCTACGAGCAGTACTTC.

This clone has a handful of counts. J is TRBJ2-1 and V is TRBV5-1; D ambiguous. In germline, CDR1 is SGHRS, CDR2 YFSETQ. The CDR3 totals 14 residues. V gave up 0 bases and J gave up 14 bases, with 18 bases separating them. The CDR3 protein is CASSLDPGSKTKFF. CDR3 in DNA: TGCGCCAGCAGCTTGGACCCAGGCTCGAAGACGAAGTTCTTC.

V and J are TRBV3-1 (or the pseudogene TRBV3-2) and TRBJ2-2; 10 positions agree with TRBD2. The CDR3 is 17 residues long. Germline V gene data show CDR1 as LGHDT and CDR2 as YNNKEL (reference sequence). The junction had 4 bases not matched to a gene; V was cut back by 0 bases and J by 3 bases. The chain's CDR3 is CASSQDVTSGYTGELFF. In DNA form, the CDR3 reads TGTGCCAGCAGCCAAGATGTGACTAGCGGGTACACCGGGGAGCTGTTTTTT.

This chain connects TRBV19 to TRBJ2-2; perhaps TRBD1 as D (6 bases). The CDR3 extends over 13 amino acids. V dropped 6 bases and J dropped 7 bases, with 12 bases sitting between them. Germline assignment: CDR1 LNHDA and CDR2 SQIVND (reference sequence). The CDR3 loop is CASSLQGFGELFF. The DNA of the CDR3 is TGTGCCAGTAGCCTACAGGGATTCGGGGAGCTGTTTTTT.

The rearrangement uses TRBV18 and TRBJ2-5; D gene ambiguous. The CDR3 has 12 amino acids. V lost 4 bases and J lost 4, with 7 bases in between. Germline assignment: CDR1 KGHSH and CDR2 LQKENI. The CDR3 loop is CASSLPGETQYF. In DNA form, the CDR3 reads TGTGCCAGCTCACTTCCGGGAGAGACCCAGTACTTC.

The chain joins TRBV2 to TRBJ1-1, with no clear D. V lost 0 bases and J 0 bases, leaving 8 bases between the germline ends. Germline CDR1 is SNHLY and CDR2 is FYNNEI. The CDR3 is 15 residues long. The CDR3, as DNA: TGTGCCAGCAGTGAAGCGCGCGGCATGAACACTGAAGCTTTCTTT. It encodes CASSEARGMNTEAFF.

CDR3 protein: CASEGRGDEQYF. In nucleotides, the CDR3 is TGTGCCAGCGAGGGGAGGGGCGACGAGCAGTACTTC. V usage is TRBV6-5 and J usage is TRBJ2-7; TRBD2 matches 7 bases. J was trimmed by 5 bases and V by 8 bases; bases with no gene match: 6. Per the germline V gene, CDR1 is MNHEY and CDR2 is SVGAGI. This CDR3 has 12 amino acids.

The chain uses TRBV4-3 and TRBJ2-1; 9 nucleotides match TRBD2. V was pared by 0 bases and J by 3 bases, with 3 bases of the junction left unmatched. From germline, CDR1 is LGHNA and CDR2 YSLEER. This CDR3 is built from 16 residues. In DNA, the CDR3 is TGCGCCAGCAGCCAAGATCTTAGCGGGAGCTACAATGAGCAGTTCTTC. This translates into CASSQDLSGSYNEQFF.

The V call is TRBV19, the J call TRBJ2-5; 10 bases map to TRBD1. The germline gives CDR1 LNHDA, CDR2 SQIVND (reference sequence). The J segment lost 4 bases and the V segment lost 8 bases, leaving 13 bases of the junction unmatched. There are 16 residues in the CDR3. CDR3 loop: CASGQSGTGARETQYF. In nucleotides, the CDR3 is TGTGCCAGTGGGCAATCGGGGACAGGGGCCCGAGAGACCCAGTACTTC.

The rearrangement uses TRBV5-1 and TRBJ2-7; D is uncertain. Germline V lookup: CDR1 SGHRS, CDR2 YFSETQ. V lost 2 bases, J lost 2 bases, and 11 bases lay in between. The CDR3 totals 14 residues. This CDR3 is CASSLGTTPYEQYF. The CDR3 DNA sequence: TGCGCCAGCAGCTTAGGCACTACCCCCTACGAGCAGTACTTC. The complete variable domain, with remaining parts taken from reference TRBV5-1 and TRBJ2-7, reads KAGVTQTPRYLIKTRGQQVTLSCSPISGHRSVSWYQQTPGQGLQFLFEYFSETQRNKGNFPGRFSGRQFSNSRSEMNVSTLELGDSALYLCASSLGTTPYEQYFGPGTRLTVT.

The genes are TRBV6-5 and TRBJ1-2, with D tentatively TRBD1 (5 bases). Trimming stripped 4 bases from V and 2 bases from J, with 8 bases between. The CDR3 contains 13 residues. From germline, CDR1 is MNHEY and CDR2 SVGAGI. CDR3 protein: CASSSRQNYGYTF. As DNA, the CDR3 is TGTGCCAGCAGTTCCCGACAGAACTATGGCTACACCTTC.

This clone turned up a few times. This chain joins TRBV18 and TRBJ1-1; D might be TRBD1 (6 bases). V was cut by 3 bases and J by 3 bases, with 8 bases left in between. This CDR3 has 13 amino acids. Germline V CDR1 and CDR2: KGHSH, LQKENI. This CDR3 reads CASSPRQDTEAFF. The CDR3 DNA sequence: TGTGCCAGCTCACCCCGACAGGACACTGAAGCTTTCTTT.

This chain connects TRBV5-6 to TRBJ1-5; weak D call: TRBD1 (6 bases). The germline gives CDR1 SGHDT, CDR2 YYEEEE. Trimming removed 2 bases from V and 11 bases from J, with 17 bases in between. The CDR3 extends over 14 amino acids. CDR3 loop: CASSLRQAPRSQHF. The DNA of the CDR3 is TGTGCCAGCAGCTTACGACAGGCCCCCAGGTCCCAGCATTTT.

This chain links TRBV19 with TRBJ1-4; D unresolved. The ends were cut back, 8 bases at V and 5 bases at J, with 12 bases in the middle. CDR3 length: 13 residues. Germline CDR1 reads LNHDA; CDR2 reads SQIVND (reference sequence). The CDR3 loop is CASSEVWNEKLFF. In DNA, the CDR3 is TGTGCCAGTTCTGAGGTGTGGAATGAAAAACTGTTTTTT.

The chain couples TRBV19 to TRBJ2-3; 7 nucleotides match TRBD2. The length of the CDR3 is 17 residues. Germline CDR1 LNHDA, CDR2 SQIVND (reference sequence). Trimming at V came to 3 bases and at J to 3 bases, leaving 12 bases not matched to a gene. The CDR3 nucleotides read TGTGCCAGTAGTATGTCTTTTGGGAGGGAGGCTACAGATACGCAGTATTTT. Residues: CASSMSFGREATDTQYF.

The chain recombines TRBV10-3 with TRBJ2-7; TRBD1 is a possible D gene (6 bases). The CDR3 has 15 amino acids. Trimming took off 6 bases at V and 1 base at J, with 16 bases between the two ends. Germline loops: CDR1 ENHRY, CDR2 SYGVKD. The DNA for the CDR3 is TGTGCCATCAGCGGAACGGACAGCCTTTCCTACGAGCAGTACTTC. It codes for CAISGTDSLSYEQYF.

This chain links TRBV5-1 with TRBJ2-1, with 9 nucleotides matching TRBD2. This CDR3 region has 15 residues. Germline CDR1 and CDR2: SGHRS and YFSETQ. V gave up 2 bases and J gave up 2 bases; unmatched junction bases: 2. The CDR3 here is CASSFSGSAYNEQFF. Here the CDR3 DNA reads TGCGCCAGCAGCTTTAGCGGGAGTGCCTACAATGAGCAGTTCTTC.

The chain carries TRBV4-3 and TRBJ2-1, with TRBD2 identical over 7 bases. CDR3 length: 13 amino acids. Trimming cost V 2 bases and J 10 bases; bases outside gene matches: 5. CDR1 LGHNA and CDR2 YSLEER come from the germline V gene. CDR3 in amino acids: CASSQTGLSEQFF. CDR3 DNA sequence: TGCGCCAGCAGCCAAACGGGACTAAGCGAGCAGTTCTTC.

The chain links TRBV27 to TRBJ2-1, with D unresolved. V was trimmed by 6 bases and J by 6 bases, leaving 12 bases between them. Germline assignment: CDR1 MNHEY and CDR2 SMNVEV (reference sequence). The CDR3 consists of 13 residues. The CDR3 sequence: CASRPHSLNEQFF. In DNA form, the CDR3 reads TGTGCCAGCAGGCCCCACTCCCTCAATGAGCAGTTCTTC.

Remarks on this clone: Possible read error: a much larger clone is one base away. This chain uses TRBV7-9 with TRBJ1-1; 7 bases are a match to TRBD1. Germline V CDR1 and CDR2: SEHNR, FQNEAQ (reference sequence). Trimming cost V 4 bases and J 4 bases; bases outside gene matches: 0. The CDR3 runs 12 residues. The CDR3 spells CASSYRGTEAFF. Here the CDR3 DNA reads TGTGCCAGCAGCTACAGGGGCACTGAAGCTTTCTTT.

V and J are TRBV5-4 and TRBJ2-1; no clear D. The CDR3 covers 14 residues. The V end was cut by 2 bases, the J end by 0 bases, with 6 bases between. CDR1 and CDR2 from the germline V gene are SGHNT and YYREEE (reference sequence). The CDR3 is CASSLMSSYNEQFF. CDR3 nucleotides: TGTGCCAGCAGCTTAATGAGCTCCTACAATGAGCAGTTCTTC.

The rearrangement links TRBV9 to TRBJ2-1, with a tentative D call TRBD1 (5 bases). Trimming shortened V by 0 bases and J by 3 bases, and 13 bases separated the two germline ends. Germline V CDR1 and CDR2: SGDLS, YYNGEE. The CDR3 consists of 16 residues. Here the CDR3 reads CASSVAGRVDYNEQFF. As DNA, the CDR3 is TGTGCCAGCAGCGTAGCGGGCAGGGTTGACTACAATGAGCAGTTCTTC.

This clone was observed a few times. The V gene is TRBV10-1, the J gene TRBJ2-2; the D gene is possibly TRBD2 (5 bases). Germline lookup yields CDR1 WNHNN and CDR2 SYGVQD (reference sequence). There are 13 residues in the CDR3. Trimming removed 8 bases at V and 7 bases at J, with 14 bases between. The CDR3 reads CASGGPGIGELFF. The CDR3 DNA reads TGCGCCAGCGGCGGACCGGGGATCGGGGAGCTGTTTTTT.

The rearrangement links TRBV2 to TRBJ1-1, with TRBD1 as a possible D gene (5 bases). Germline V gives CDR1 SNHLY, CDR2 FYNNEI. This CDR3 comprises 12 residues. Trimming took off 8 bases at V and 5 bases at J, with 12 bases between the two ends. The CDR3 nucleotides are TGTGCCAGCCGCTCAGGGCGGACTGAAGCTTTCTTT. This encodes CASRSGRTEAFF.

This clone occurred once. The rearrangement joins TRBV29-1 to TRBJ2-1; a possible D gene is TRBD2 (7 bases). CDR1 is SQVTM and CDR2 is ANQGSEA in the germline V gene. The CDR3 is made up of 16 amino acids. Deletions cut 4 bases from V and 3 bases from J, with 19 bases between. The CDR3 here is CSVVGGGGRYYNEQFF. The CDR3 region has the DNA TGCAGCGTTGTCGGGGGCGGGGGAAGATACTACAATGAGCAGTTCTTC.

The chain couples TRBV27 to TRBJ1-2; 9 bases match TRBD1. The CDR3 sequence is 14 residues long. V lost 1 base to trimming and J lost 8 bases; unmatched junction nucleotides: 5. CDR1 is MNHEY and CDR2 is SMNVEV in the germline V gene (reference sequence). Here the CDR3 DNA reads TGTGCCAGCAGTTTATGGGGGGACAGGGACGGCTACACCTTC. Translation: CASSLWGDRDGYTF.

This clone occurred once. The rearrangement links TRBV19 to TRBJ2-1; 8 bases fit TRBD2. V lost 3 bases to trimming and J lost 8 bases; unmatched junction nucleotides: 15. The germline V gene has CDR1 LNHDA and CDR2 SQIVND (reference sequence). There are 17 residues in the CDR3. The CDR3 spells CASSIFSAGTSRYEQFF. DNA for the CDR3: TGTGCCAGTAGTATTTTCTCAGCCGGGACTAGTAGGTATGAGCAGTTCTTC.

This clone was counted only a few times. The chain recombines TRBV2 with TRBJ2-1, with a possible D match to TRBD1 (5 bases). The CDR3 has 14 amino acids. The germline V gene has CDR1 SNHLY and CDR2 FYNNEI. V dropped 6 bases and J dropped 0 bases, with 9 bases sitting between them. This CDR3 reads CASRDTGSYNEQFF. Written as DNA, the CDR3 is TGTGCCAGCAGGGACACTGGCTCCTACAATGAGCAGTTCTTC.

The chain joins TRBV6-5 to TRBJ2-1, with 8 nucleotides matching TRBD2. This CDR3 has 14 amino acids. Germline V gene lookup returns CDR1 MNHEY and CDR2 SVGAGI. Trimming cost V 8 bases and J 2 bases; bases outside gene matches: 5. The CDR3 loop reads CASLAGGPYNEQFF. CDR3 in DNA: TGTGCCAGCCTCGCGGGGGGCCCCTACAATGAGCAGTTCTTC.

The rearrangement uses TRBV7-6 and TRBJ2-3; no firm D call. The CDR3 has 16 amino acids. The germline gives CDR1 SGHVS, CDR2 FNYEAQ. V was shortened by 7 bases and J by 2 bases, with 19 bases between the two germline ends. In nucleotides, the CDR3 is TGTGCCAGCAACAAATATGGAGCCGGAAACACAGATACGCAGTATTTT. Its translation is CASNKYGAGNTDTQYF.

This chain links TRBV7-2 with TRBJ1-5; D is possibly TRBD1 (6 bases). Germline assignment: CDR1 SGHTA and CDR2 FQGNSA. The germline V and J ends were trimmed by 3 bases and 5 bases, with 11 bases remaining between them. This CDR3 has 14 amino acids. DNA for the CDR3: TGTGCCAGCAGCTTCCGGGACAATTATCAGCCCCAGCATTTT. Translating gives CASSFRDNYQPQHF.